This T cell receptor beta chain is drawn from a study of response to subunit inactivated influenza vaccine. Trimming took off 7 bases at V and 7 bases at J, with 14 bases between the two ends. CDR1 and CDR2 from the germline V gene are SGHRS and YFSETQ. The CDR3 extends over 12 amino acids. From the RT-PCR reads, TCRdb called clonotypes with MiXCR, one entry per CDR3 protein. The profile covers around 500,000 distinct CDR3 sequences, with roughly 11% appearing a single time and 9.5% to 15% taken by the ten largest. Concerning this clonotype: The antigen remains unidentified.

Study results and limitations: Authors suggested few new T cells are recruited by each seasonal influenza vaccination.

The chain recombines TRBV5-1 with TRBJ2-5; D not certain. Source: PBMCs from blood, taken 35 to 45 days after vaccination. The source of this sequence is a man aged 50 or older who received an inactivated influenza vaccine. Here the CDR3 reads CASAHEEGTQYF. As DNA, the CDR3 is TGCGCCAGCGCCCATGAGGAAGGGACCCAGTACTTC.